This TCR beta chain was sequenced during a study of blood T cell repertoires in COVID-19. The overall study: Collection of acute and convalescent COVID-19 samples took place in the United States, Italy and Spain. PBMCs, B-cell-depleted T cells, or T cells provided the cDNA or gDNA that made up the material.

Original analysis: It was from reference gene primer amplification that nucleated cell counts were estimated. The data were produced by immunoSEQ multiplex PCR, yet TCRdb's version contains in-frame clones alone and is incomplete. The V and J calls and clone size are taken from that table; D and trimming were inferred from the DNA. The data hold about 110,000 clones, with over 80% observed a single time. Germline assignment: CDR1 ENHRY and CDR2 SYGVKD. V shed 2 bases and J 0 bases; nucleotides not matched to a gene: 9. The CDR3 contains 19 residues. The specimen sequenced was peripheral blood. This clonotype was obtained from a woman aged 30 to 39 with acute or convalescent COVID-19. The chain combines TRBV10-3 with TRBJ2-7; TRBD2 agrees at 14 bases. The DNA for the CDR3 is TGTGCCATCAGTGAGCTCGAGACTAGCGGGAGGGAGTACTCCTACGAGCAGTACTTC. It translates to CAISELETSGREYSYEQYF.